The 27 T cell receptor beta chains given below trace back to one sample, sequenced in a study of regulatory T cells in long-lasting Graves disease. Time point specified: persistent/refractory GD, antithyroid drugs over 5 years with positive TRAb. From PBMCs, RNA was extracted and then used to make the TCR library. To make TCR beta libraries, researchers used iRepertoire HTBI primers and Arm-PCR of CDR3 regions. TCRdb re-derived calls from the multiplex PCR reads in MiXCR, one entry per CDR3 protein. The top ten hold 7% to 9.5% of the sample, which has around 500,000 distinct CDR3 sequences, about a fifth seen once. The input for sequencing was peripheral blood mononuclear cells (PBMCs), taken when the disease was refractory, from a patient treated with antithyroid drugs. All receptors come from a female donor with Graves disease.

This clonotype has more than one count but fewer than ten. This chain uses TRBV28 with TRBJ2-3; D unclear. Per germline, CDR1 MDHEN and CDR2 SYDVKM. The ends were cut back, 8 bases at V and 7 bases at J, with 13 bases in the middle. This CDR3 has 12 residues. The CDR3 nucleotides are TGTGCCAGCGGTACTACAACCAATACGCAGTATTTT. This sequence encodes CASGTTTNTQYF.

The chain uses TRBV29-1 and TRBJ2-2, with 9 positions matching TRBD2. V lost 4 bases and J lost 1; bases outside the gene matches: 7. Germline V lookup: CDR1 SQVTM, CDR2 ANQGSEA. The CDR3 is 16 residues long. The CDR3 protein is CSVGGSGRLNTGELFF. In nucleotides, the CDR3 is TGCAGCGTTGGCGGTAGCGGGAGATTGAACACCGGGGAGCTGTTTTTT.

This clonotype was recorded many times. The J gene is TRBJ1-2, the V gene TRBV12-3 or TRBV12-4; TRBD1 matches 10 bases. V shed 5 bases, J shed 4 bases, and the junction held 7 bases outside the gene matches. CDR3 length: 15 residues. The CDR3 spells CASSPDRGQFYGYTF. DNA for the CDR3: TGTGCCAGCAGTCCTGACAGGGGGCAATTCTATGGCTACACCTTC.

Details on this clonotype: A much larger clone differs by one base, so this may be a read error. This rearrangement joins TRBV10-3 to TRBJ2-7, with 8 bases matching TRBD2. V lost 6 bases, J lost 3 bases, and 7 bases stayed unmatched. CDR1 is ENHRY, CDR2 SYGVKD, per germline. CDR3 length: 14 residues. CDR3 region: CAIRAGTRGYEQYF. CDR3 DNA: TGTGCCATCAGGGCCGGGACTAGGGGCTACGAGCAGTACTTC.

This clonotype has ten or more counts. This rearrangement joins TRBV2 to TRBJ2-7; D perhaps matches TRBD2 (6 bases). In germline, CDR1 is SNHLY, CDR2 FYNNEI. The CDR3 sequence is 15 residues long. V dropped 2 bases and J dropped 7 bases, with 18 bases sitting between them. Here the CDR3 DNA reads TGTGCCAGCAGTGAAAACATCGGAGGGTTTGAAGAGCAGTACTTC. Its protein is CASSENIGGFEEQYF.

This CDR3 reads CASTYSNEADTQYF. The CDR3 DNA is TGTGCCAGCACCTACTCAAATGAGGCAGATACGCAGTATTTT. The chain recombines TRBV7-2 with TRBJ2-3; no reliable D call. This CDR3 is built from 14 residues. CDR1 is SGHTA, CDR2 FQGNSA, per germline. V gave up 7 bases and J gave up 4 bases, with 15 bases separating them.

This clonotype was observed at least ten times. The rearrangement links TRBV29-1 to TRBJ2-7, with D perhaps assigned TRBD1 or TRBD2 (7 bases each). From germline, CDR1 is SQVTM and CDR2 ANQGSEA. V was shortened by 7 bases and J by 3 bases, with 22 bases between the two germline ends. This CDR3 is built from 15 residues. The CDR3 DNA follows: TGCAGCGCCGAGGGGGGCGCAGGGGGGGACTACGAGCAGTACTTC. The encoded protein is CSAEGGAGGDYEQYF.

V usage is TRBV7-9 and J usage is TRBJ2-1; TRBD2 matches at 8 bases. The V gene end was trimmed by 4 bases and the J gene end by 0 bases; junction bases not matched to a gene: 5. Per germline, CDR1 SEHNR and CDR2 FQNEAQ (reference sequence). There are 16 residues in the CDR3. The CDR3 DNA reads TGTGCCAGCAGCTGGCGGGCGGGAGGCTCCTACAATGAGCAGTTCTTC. Its translation is CASSWRAGGSYNEQFF.

This clonotype was seen ten or more times. In nucleotides, the CDR3 is TGTGCCAGCAGTTCCTATGACAGGAACACTGAAGCTTTCTTT. It is translated as CASSSYDRNTEAFF. The J gene is TRBJ1-1, the V gene TRBV28, with a possible D match to TRBD1 (5 bases). Looked up from germline, CDR1 is MDHEN and CDR2 is SYDVKM. The CDR3 sequence is 14 residues long. The V end lost 4 bases, the J end lost 1 base, and 10 bases lay between the germline ends.

This clonotype was detected only a few times. The chain links TRBV18 to TRBJ1-4; D is possibly TRBD1 (5 bases). The CDR3 sequence is 14 residues long. The V gene lost 3 bases and the J gene lost 8 bases, with 13 bases spanning the gap. Germline V gives CDR1 KGHSH, CDR2 LQKENI. The CDR3 here is CASSPETWGEKLFF. The CDR3 DNA sequence: TGTGCCAGCTCACCGGAAACTTGGGGCGAAAAACTGTTTTTT.

This clonotype has more than one count but fewer than ten. This rearrangement joins TRBV28 to TRBJ2-1; the match to TRBD2 covers 11 bases. The V segment lost 3 bases and the J segment 6 bases; nucleotides outside the gene matches: 1. The CDR3 totals 14 residues. In germline, CDR1 is MDHEN, CDR2 SYDVKM. Here the CDR3 reads CASSFSGRVNEQFF. The CDR3 nucleotides read TGTGCCAGCAGTTTTAGCGGGAGGGTCAATGAGCAGTTCTTC.

This clonotype came up a few times. The chain couples TRBV5-1 to TRBJ2-5, with D possibly being TRBD1 or TRBD2 (5 bases each). Between the trimmed V and J ends, which lost 5 bases and 5 bases, there was a span of 16 bases. Germline lookup yields CDR1 SGHRS and CDR2 YFSETQ. CDR3 size: 14 residues. The CDR3 region has the DNA TGCGCCAGCAGACGGACTGGGGCGCGGGAGACCCAGTACTTC. Amino acids: CASRRTGARETQYF.

Remarks on this clonotype: This may come from a read error, since a much larger clone is one base off. CDR3 region: CASSVSGGAGYGYTF. DNA for the CDR3: TGTGCCAGCAGCGTATCAGGGGGCGCGGGCTATGGCTACACCTTC. The chain employs TRBV9 and TRBJ1-2; 8 nucleotides match TRBD1. Germline trimming cut 1 base from V and 4 bases from J; bases unmatched to any gene: 6. The germline V gene encodes CDR1 SGDLS and CDR2 YYNGEE. The CDR3 is made up of 15 amino acids.

J is TRBJ2-7 and V is TRBV19, with TRBD2 identical over 8 bases. Germline CDR1 LNHDA, CDR2 SQIVND (reference sequence). The CDR3 spans 13 residues. With V trimmed by 4 bases and J by 6 bases, 5 bases remained unmatched. CDR3 sequence reads: CASSTSGTSEQYF. CDR3 DNA sequence: TGTGCCAGTAGTACCTCCGGGACTAGCGAGCAGTACTTC.

Only a few counts were recorded for this clonotype. The chain uses TRBV6-1 and TRBJ1-2; TRBD1 agrees at 8 bases. V shed 6 bases, J shed 4 bases, and the junction held 13 bases outside the gene matches. Germline V gene data show CDR1 as MNHNS and CDR2 as SASEGT. The CDR3 consists of 16 residues. The CDR3 is CASRGARDRWSYGYTF. In nucleotides, the CDR3 is TGTGCCAGCAGGGGCGCCCGGGACAGGTGGTCCTATGGCTACACCTTC.

This clonotype was counted between two and nine times. The chain joins TRBV6-2 or TRBV6-3 to TRBJ2-7, with D perhaps matching TRBD1 (6 bases). Germline loops: CDR1 MNHEY, CDR2 SVGEGT. Trimming shortened V by 8 bases and J by 2 bases, and 16 bases separated the two germline ends. The CDR3 runs to 14 residues. The CDR3 DNA follows: TGTGCCAGCCAACAGCTGACAGGTACCTACGAGCAGTACTTC. Its protein is CASQQLTGTYEQYF.

This chain links TRBV9 with TRBJ2-5; maybe TRBD1 (5 bases). Germline CDR1 and CDR2: SGDLS and YYNGEE. This CDR3 comprises 14 residues. With 0 bases removed from V and 3 bases from J, the gap between germline ends came to 9 bases. CDR3 nucleotide sequence: TGTGCCAGCAGCGTAGGGGGCATCGAAGAGACCCAGTACTTC. Protein: CASSVGGIEETQYF.

This clonotype was counted ten times or more. The rearrangement uses TRBV28 and TRBJ1-1; maybe TRBD1 (5 bases). V gave up 2 bases and J gave up 5 bases, with 15 bases separating them. The CDR3 length is 15 residues. Per germline, CDR1 MDHEN and CDR2 SYDVKM. CDR3 nucleotide sequence: TGTGCCAGCAGTTTACCAGCAGGGAGGGAAACTGAAGCTTTCTTT. As protein: CASSLPAGRETEAFF. Drawing the rest from reference TRBV28 and TRBJ1-1, the complete variable domain is DVKVTQSSRYLVKRTGEKVFLECVQDMDHENMFWYRQDPGLGLRLIYFSYDVKMKEKGDIPEGYSVSREKKERFSLILESASTNQTSMYLCASSLPAGRETEAFFGQGTRLTVV.

The sample holds many counts of this clonotype. This rearrangement joins TRBV28 to TRBJ2-2, with TRBD1 matching over 9 bases. This CDR3 is built from 16 residues. Unmatched junction bases numbered 7, after V lost 4 bases and J lost 4 bases. Germline values: CDR1 MDHEN, CDR2 SYDVKM. The CDR3 spells CASSSIGQGSTGELFF. Written as DNA, the CDR3 is TGTGCCAGCAGTTCAATTGGACAGGGGAGCACCGGGGAGCTGTTTTTT.

The chain recombines TRBV6-1 with TRBJ1-3; D is unclear. With 8 bases removed from V and 2 bases from J, the gap between germline ends came to 19 bases. The CDR3 extends over 16 amino acids. The germline gives CDR1 MNHNS, CDR2 SASEGT. CDR3 loop: CASSPRGSTAGNTIYF. The DNA of the CDR3 is TGTGCCAGCTCACCCCGTGGGAGTACAGCTGGAAACACCATATATTTT.

The CDR3 loop is CASSPGTVAEAFF. CDR3 sequence (DNA): TGCGCCAGCAGTCCGGGGACAGTCGCTGAAGCTTTCTTT. This sequence joins TRBV5-1 and TRBJ1-1; 7 bases match TRBD1. The germline V gene has CDR1 SGHRS and CDR2 YFSETQ. The CDR3 extends over 13 amino acids. Germline trimming cut 5 bases from V and 6 bases from J; bases unmatched to any gene: 7.

This clonotype was observed a single time. At one boundary the junction diverges from the germline segment, which might be a read error. This chain uses TRBV28 with TRBJ2-7; D call uncertain. Germline CDR1 is MDHEN and CDR2 is SYDVKM. The CDR3 contains 11 residues. The chain's CDR3 is CASSYSYERYF. DNA of the CDR3: TGTGCCAGCAGTTACAGCTACGAGCGGTACTTC.

Notes on this clonotype: Possible read error: a much larger clone is one base away. The V call is TRBV12-3 or TRBV12-4, the J call TRBJ1-5; no clear D gene. The CDR3 has 14 residues. This CDR3 is CASSFGSSNRPQHF. DNA for the CDR3: TGTGCCAGCAGTTTCGGCAGTAGCAATCGGCCCCAGCATTTT.

This clonotype was detected many times. The J gene is TRBJ2-7, the V gene TRBV20-1; 7 nucleotides align to TRBD1. Germline V gene sequence: CDR1 DFQATT, CDR2 SNEGSKA (reference sequence). This CDR3 contains 13 residues. V shed 5 bases and J 3 bases; nucleotides not matched to a gene: 7. The CDR3 nucleotides are TGCAGTGCTGGACCGGGACAGATCTACGAGCAGTACTTC. Translated, it gives CSAGPGQIYEQYF.

V gene TRBV19 combines with J gene TRBJ2-7; TRBD1 matches 9 bases. The J segment lost 5 bases and the V segment lost 6 bases, leaving 8 bases of the junction unmatched. The length of the CDR3 is 14 residues. Germline lookup yields CDR1 LNHDA and CDR2 SQIVND (reference sequence). Here the CDR3 reads CASRKQGAVDEQYF. CDR3 sequence (DNA): TGTGCCAGTAGAAAACAGGGGGCTGTCGACGAGCAGTACTTC.

This clonotype was counted many times. The V call is TRBV20-1, the J call TRBJ2-4, with a weak D call TRBD1 (5 bases). Germline CDR1 DFQATT, CDR2 SNEGSKA (reference sequence). The CDR3 is made up of 17 amino acids. Between the trimmed V and J ends, which lost 4 bases and 1 base, there was a span of 20 bases. CDR3 region: CSATPEMGPGAKNIQYF. In DNA form, the CDR3 reads TGCAGTGCTACCCCGGAGATGGGGCCTGGGGCCAAAAACATTCAGTACTTC.

This clonotype was seen more than once but under ten times. This chain connects TRBV5-1 to TRBJ2-5; the D gene could be TRBD1 or TRBD2 (5 bases each). The CDR3 covers 14 residues. CDR1 and CDR2 from the germline V gene are SGHRS and YFSETQ. V lost 2 bases to trimming and J lost 3 bases, with 11 bases between them. CDR3 sequence reads: CASSLGEPEETQYF. The CDR3 region has the DNA TGCGCCAGCAGCTTAGGGGAGCCCGAAGAGACCCAGTACTTC.